This TCR beta chain was identified in a study of T cell responses to AZD1222 COVID-19 vaccine. The CDR3 runs 15 residues. With 4 bases removed from V and 1 base from J, the gap between germline ends came to 14 bases. Germline assignment: CDR1 SGHKS and CDR2 YYEKEE (reference sequence). Generated by immunoSEQ multiplex PCR, the TCRdb table keeps only in-frame clones and is missing some. The table shows approximately 110,000 clones, with approximately 88% occurring only once. As for this clone: Its antigen remains unidentified.

Study outcomes and limitations: Females made up more of the donors, who were largely white British, and clonal diversity may have come out too low.

The gene calls are TRBV5-5 and TRBJ1-2; no firm D call. The sample consisted of peripheral blood, taken on day 0 of AZD1222 vaccination. The source is an adult in good health. In DNA, the CDR3 is TGTGCCAGCAGCGATGGACGGGGAGATAACTATGGCTACACCTTC. This codes for CASSDGRGDNYGYTF.